This TCR beta chain appears in the sequencing data of a study of T cell responses to AZD1222 COVID-19 vaccine. Profiling relied on immunoSEQ multiplex PCR, and the TCRdb table lists in-frame clones only, not all of them. The table records some 140,000 clones, about 91% of them present only once. This CDR3 has 18 amino acids. Between the trimmed V and J ends, which lost 5 bases and 0 bases, there was a span of 18 bases. Germline V gene lookup returns CDR1 SGDLS and CDR2 YYNGEE. The starting material was peripheral blood, obtained on day 0 of AZD1222 vaccination. This TCR was sampled from an adult in good health. The rearrangement uses TRBV9 and TRBJ1-6, with a tentative D call TRBD1 (6 bases). Written as DNA, the CDR3 is TGTGCCAGCAGATTGGGGGCTTCGTTAAGCTCCTATAATTCACCCCTCCACTTT. Protein product: CASRLGASLSSYNSPLHF.